This T cell receptor beta chain stems from a study of blood T cell repertoires in COVID-19. Germline V gives CDR1 SGDLS, CDR2 YYNGEE. Trimming removed 3 bases from V and 0 bases from J, with 22 bases in between. The CDR3 has 20 amino acids. Participant ages covered roughly 18 to 89 years across 20 to 25 US areas. This clone was counted a single time. Using immunoSEQ multiplex PCR, the repertoire was profiled, and TCRdb retains in-frame clones only, with some absent. This table has around 360,000 clones, 87% appearing once. The sequenced sample consisted of PBMCs or T cells enriched from blood (not recorded which). This receptor was taken from a woman under 40 who had recovered from COVID-19. The rearrangement joins TRBV9 to TRBJ1-6; unclear D gene. CDR3 nucleotides: TGTGCCAGCAGCGCACCTAGGTCGTCAGCCGCGAGCTCCTATAATTCACCCCTCCACTTT. Translation gives CASSAPRSSAASSYNSPLHF. The whole variable domain, filled in from reference TRBV9 and TRBJ1-6, reads DSGVTQTPKHLITATGQRVTLRCSPRSGDLSVYWYQQSLDQGLQFLIQYYNGEERAKGNILERFSAQQFPDLHSELNLSSLELGDSALYFCASSAPRSSAASSYNSPLHFGNGTRLTVT.